The entry that follows covers one TCR beta chain sequence. This clonotype was picked up many times. Its recognized antigen is unknown. No much larger clone exists at a distance of one base, and base qualities are not known. Library preparation employed PCR. Sequencing took place on an Illumina HiSeq 2500. To normalize quantification of the TCRbeta repertoire, the TCR libraries were built with molecular barcoding that relied on unique molecular identifiers. TCRdb passed the public sequencing reads through fastp at Q25 and MiXCR, retaining productive beta sequences. Each CDR3 protein appears once, grouped with its most common genes and DNA. This sample holds roughly 220,000 distinct CDR3 sequences; 9.7% were observed only once. The ten biggest clones cover less than 6% of the sample. The entry originates in a study of T-cell reconstitution after alpha-beta-depleted transplantation in children listed by TCRdb under 2016. Looking at the study overall: Using TCR repertoire profiling, the study followed T-cell immune reconstitution in a quantitative way in children after TCRalphabeta/CD19-depleted allogeneic hematopoietic cell transplantation.

At the junction V is shortened by 5 bases and J by 3 bases, with 11 bases in between. CDR3 length: 14 amino acids, cysteine to phenylalanine. Here the CDR3 DNA is all that survives: 42 bases in frame from base 1. For CDR1 and CDR2, the germline V gene lists SGHRS and YFSETQ. Here the chain combines TRBV5-1 and TRBJ2-2; perhaps TRBD1 is the D gene, with 6 bases matching. This material consisted of PBMCs from the stem cell graft donor, taken from the stem cell graft. This TCR came from a human donor who donated a stem cell graft to a child with SCID. The DNA sequence is TGCGCCAGCAGGGGGGACACCGACACCGGGGAGCTGTTTTTT. It encodes CASRGDTDTGELFF.